The 30 T cell receptor beta chains given below trace back to one sample, sequenced in a study of T cells in Graves' hyperthyroidism and ophthalmopathy. TCR beta CDR3 regions were amplified from RNA. Researchers ran a first-round RT-PCR on the TCR CDR3 using the HTBI primer set. TCRdb re-analysed the multiplex PCR reads in MiXCR, keeping a single row per CDR3 protein. This sample has fewer than 110,000 distinct CDR3 sequences, with 47% found just once. Sequenced input: blood. The receptor source for this set is a man in his forties with Graves' hyperthyroidism.

A word on this clonotype: A single base separates this from a much larger clone, so it may be a read error. The chain employs TRBV6-1 and TRBJ2-5, with TRBD2 as a possible D gene (5 bases). The V gene lost 4 bases and the J gene lost 5 bases, with 17 bases spanning the gap. Germline V gene sequence: CDR1 MNHNS, CDR2 SASEGT. The length of the CDR3 is 15 residues. The CDR3 DNA reads TGTGCCAGCAGTGTTATCCGGAGGTCTGGGGAGACCCAGTACTTC. Translation gives CASSVIRRSGETQYF.

The gene calls are TRBV18 and TRBJ2-7; D unresolved. V lost 2 bases and J 6 bases, leaving 14 bases between the germline ends. This CDR3 has 14 amino acids. The V gene's germline CDR1 is KGHSH and CDR2 LQKENI. CDR3 DNA: TGTGCCAGCTCACCAGGCAGGACCTCTCGCGAGCAGTACTTC. This translates into CASSPGRTSREQYF.

This chain joins TRBV29-1 and TRBJ1-2; 7 nucleotides match TRBD1. CDR1 and CDR2 from the germline V gene are SQVTM and ANQGSEA. The CDR3 has 9 amino acids. CDR3 amino acids: CRLTGLYTF. The CDR3 region has the DNA TGCAGATTGACAGGGCTCTACACCTTC.

The chain uses TRBV7-7 and TRBJ2-7; D assignment may be TRBD1 or TRBD2 (5 bases each). With 5 bases removed from V and 2 bases from J, the gap between germline ends came to 10 bases. Germline V gene lookup returns CDR1 SSHAT and CDR2 FNYEAQ (reference sequence). The CDR3 has 13 amino acids. CDR3 protein: CASSRGPTYEQYV. The CDR3 DNA reads TGTGCCAGCAGCCGGGGACCGACCTACGAGCAGTACGTC.

The chain combines TRBV7-2 with TRBJ2-7; no reliable D call. The CDR3 runs 12 residues. Germline V CDR1 and CDR2: SGHTA, FQGNSA. Trimming pared 5 bases from V and 6 bases from J, leaving 11 bases between. CDR3 loop: CASSPRGVEQYF. The CDR3 DNA sequence: TGTGCCAGCAGCCCGCGTGGGGTCGAGCAGTACTTC. The variable domain in full, completed from reference TRBV7-2 and TRBJ2-7, reads GAGVSQSPSNKVTEKGKDVELRCDPISGHTALYWYRQSLGQGLEFLIYFQGNSAPDKSGLPSDRFSAERTGGSVSTLTIQRTQQEDSAVYLCASSPRGVEQYFGPGTRLTVT.

This clonotype has at least ten counts. The V gene is TRBV7-3, the J gene TRBJ2-7; D unresolved. The CDR3 contains 13 residues. V lost 0 bases and J 6 bases, leaving 9 bases between the germline ends. Germline V CDR1 and CDR2: SGHTA, FQGTGA. CDR3 loop: CASSLTGVGEQYF. The CDR3, as DNA: TGTGCCAGCAGCTTAACTGGGGTAGGCGAGCAGTACTTC.

This clonotype was picked up many times. The V call is TRBV19, the J call TRBJ2-6; perhaps TRBD2 as D (5 bases). Trimming left V 5 bases short and J 0 bases short, with 8 bases between. In germline, CDR1 is LNHDA, CDR2 SQIVND (reference sequence). The length of the CDR3 is 15 residues. CDR3 sequence: CASSRRLSGANVLTF. DNA for the CDR3: TGTGCCAGTAGTCGGAGGCTCTCTGGGGCCAACGTCCTGACTTTC.

At least ten counts were recorded for this clonotype. The chain links TRBV14 to TRBJ1-1; D uncertain. Between the trimmed V and J ends, which lost 0 bases and 12 bases, there was a span of 17 bases. Germline-derived CDR1 and CDR2 are SGHDN and FVKESK. The CDR3 has 14 residues. The CDR3 sequence: CASSQDVRIVPSFF. CDR3 in DNA: TGTGCCAGCAGCCAAGACGTCAGGATAGTCCCTTCTTTCTTT.

This clonotype occurred many times. This chain connects TRBV3-1 to TRBJ1-6, with D hard to call. This CDR3 is built from 15 residues. V dropped 1 base and J dropped 8 bases, with 12 bases sitting between them. Germline V gene sequence: CDR1 LGHDT, CDR2 YNNKEL (reference sequence). In nucleotides, the CDR3 is TGTGCCAGCAGCCAAGGAGAGGGTACTTATTCACCCCTCCACTTT. Amino acids: CASSQGEGTYSPLHF.

This clonotype was seen a few times. This sequence joins TRBV6-2 or TRBV6-3 and TRBJ2-6; D is undetermined. The CDR3 covers 18 residues. Germline CDR1 is MNHEY and CDR2 is SVGEGT. Trimming stripped 0 bases from V and 0 bases from J, with 12 bases between. The CDR3, as DNA: TGTGCCAGCAGTTACTCGATTGCAGGCTACTCTGGGGCCAACGTCCTGACTTTC. Amino acids: CASSYSIAGYSGANVLTF.

Many counts were recorded for this clonotype. The chain combines TRBV28 with TRBJ2-5; no clear D. This CDR3 has 14 amino acids. V was clipped by 5 bases and J by 1 base, with 11 bases between them. Germline CDR1 reads MDHEN; CDR2 reads SYDVKM. The CDR3 region is CASSMTPLQETQYF. CDR3 nucleotide sequence: TGTGCCAGCAGTATGACCCCGCTCCAAGAGACCCAGTACTTC.

This clonotype was seen many times. The chain recombines TRBV2 with TRBJ2-7; 8 positions agree with TRBD1. The CDR3 spans 16 residues. The trim removed 0 bases at V and 3 bases at J, leaving 7 bases unmatched. From germline, CDR1 is SNHLY and CDR2 FYNNEI. The CDR3 protein is CASSEASPQGVYEQYF. DNA of the CDR3: TGTGCCAGCAGTGAAGCGTCACCACAGGGGGTCTACGAGCAGTACTTC.

In this sample, this clonotype turned up many times. The CDR3 sequence is CASSLYYRGSGNTIYF. The DNA of the CDR3 is TGTGCCAGCAGCCTATACTACAGGGGCTCTGGAAACACCATATATTTT. The chain couples TRBV14 to TRBJ1-3, with 7 bases fitting TRBD1. This CDR3 spans 16 amino acids. The V gene end was trimmed by 4 bases and the J gene end by 0 bases; junction bases not matched to a gene: 6. CDR1 and CDR2 (germline): SGHDN, FVKESK. The variable domain in full, completed from reference TRBV14 and TRBJ1-3, reads EAGVTQFPSHSVIEKGQTVTLRCDPISGHDNLYWYRRVMGKEIKFLLHFVKESKQDESGMPNNRFLAERTGGTYSTLKVQPAELEDSGVYFCASSLYYRGSGNTIYFGEGSWLTVV.

About this clonotype itself: It may be a read error: a sequence one base away is much more abundant. The rearrangement links TRBV6-5 to TRBJ1-1; a weak D match, TRBD1 (6 bases). The CDR3 has 14 amino acids. Germline assignment: CDR1 MNHEY and CDR2 SVGAGI. The CDR3, as DNA: TGTGCCATCAGTTACGAAGGGGGGGACACTGAAGCTTTCTTT. Residues: CAISYEGGDTEAFF.

This clonotype came up many times. The chain combines TRBV2 with TRBJ2-6; TRBD1 aligns across 7 bases. CDR3 length: 15 amino acids. Germline V gene data show CDR1 as SNHLY and CDR2 as FYNNEI. V lost 6 bases and J lost 0; bases outside the gene matches: 2. CDR3 protein: CASRTGNSGANVLTF. In DNA, the CDR3 is TGTGCCAGCAGGACAGGGAACTCTGGGGCCAACGTCCTGACTTTC.

The chain combines TRBV10-2 with TRBJ1-2; D ambiguous. The CDR3 contains 13 residues. Germline V gene lookup returns CDR1 WSHSY and CDR2 SAAADI. Trimming removed 4 bases at V and 4 bases at J, with 10 bases between. As DNA, the CDR3 is TGCGCCAGCAGTGTAGGGCAACCCTATGGCTACACCTTC. Its translation is CASSVGQPYGYTF.

The table lists this clonotype with many counts. This chain connects TRBV5-5 to TRBJ1-5, with 8 bases fitting TRBD1. CDR1 and CDR2 from the germline V gene are SGHKS and YYEKEE (reference sequence). This CDR3 region has 14 residues. Losses at the gene ends were 2 bases for V and 6 bases for J; bases not matched to a gene: 4. CDR3 coding DNA: TGTGCCAGCAGCTTACGGACAGGGACTCAGCCCCAGCATTTT. As protein: CASSLRTGTQPQHF.

V is TRBV7-2 and J is TRBJ1-5; 8 bases fit TRBD1. CDR1 SGHTA and CDR2 FQGNSA come from the germline V gene. V lost 5 bases and J lost 5; bases outside the gene matches: 5. There are 14 residues in the CDR3. CDR3 residues: CASSPQGADQPQHF. Written as DNA, the CDR3 is TGTGCCAGCAGCCCCCAGGGGGCAGATCAGCCCCAGCATTTT.

Turning to this clonotype: No conserved phenylalanine or tryptophan ends this CDR3, so it is likely a read error. The chain couples TRBV6-8 to TRBJ2-7; 11 positions agree with TRBD2. Per the germline V gene, CDR1 is MNHGY and CDR2 is SAAAGT. The V gene end was trimmed by 6 bases and the J gene end by 1 base; junction bases not matched to a gene: 5. This CDR3 spans 15 amino acids. The CDR3 nucleotides read TGTGCCAGCAGCCCACTAGCGGGAGCGTCCTACGAGCAGTACCTC. Its protein product is CASSPLAGASYEQYL.

The chain carries TRBV9 and TRBJ1-5, with D possibly being TRBD1 (6 bases). Germline lookup yields CDR1 SGDLS and CDR2 YYNGEE. V was shortened by 5 bases and J by 7 bases, with 19 bases between the two germline ends. CDR3 size: 15 residues. CDR3 sequence: CASRTGPVREQPQHF. In DNA form, the CDR3 reads TGTGCCAGCAGGACAGGCCCCGTAAGGGAACAGCCCCAGCATTTT.

The V and J genes are TRBV7-3 and TRBJ2-7; 9 bases fit TRBD1. Germline lookup yields CDR1 SGHTA and CDR2 FQGTGA. After removal of 6 bases from V and 7 bases from J, the junction contained 10 bases not matched to a gene. The CDR3 is made up of 14 amino acids. As DNA, the CDR3 is TGTGCCAGCAGTAAGACAGGGGGTCGGGGGGAGCAGTACTTC. Protein product: CASSKTGGRGEQYF.

This clonotype has at least ten counts. The genes are TRBV12-3 or TRBV12-4 and TRBJ1-5; no firm D call. The CDR3 loop spans 12 amino acids. The V end lost 2 bases, the J end lost 3 bases, and 2 bases lay between the germline ends. CDR3 sequence (DNA): TGTGCCAGCAGTTTAAACAATCAGCCCCAGCATTTT. Its translation: CASSLNNQPQHF.

The chain recombines TRBV25-1 with TRBJ2-1; TRBD1 or TRBD2 may be the D gene (6 bases each). The CDR3 is 15 amino acids. V lost 6 bases and J lost 1, with 13 bases in between. CDR1 is MGHDK, CDR2 SYGVNS, per germline. The CDR3 here is CASSGGLFSYNEQFF. In DNA form, the CDR3 reads TGTGCCAGCAGCGGGGGCCTCTTTTCCTACAATGAGCAGTTCTTC.

The CDR3 DNA follows: TGTGCCAGCTCACCTGATGACAGGGTGGGTGAAAAACTGTTTTTT. This sequence encodes CASSPDDRVGEKLFF. V usage is TRBV18 and J usage is TRBJ1-4; the match to TRBD1 covers 7 bases. CDR1 and CDR2 from the germline V gene are KGHSH and LQKENI. This CDR3 has 15 amino acids. Trimming at V came to 3 bases and at J to 7 bases, leaving 8 bases not matched to a gene.

This chain joins TRBV6-5 and TRBJ1-5; D perhaps matches TRBD1 (6 bases). The CDR3 runs 17 residues. Trimming removed 2 bases from V and 3 bases from J, with 17 bases in between. Germline V gene sequence: CDR1 MNHEY, CDR2 SVGAGI. In DNA form, the CDR3 reads TGTGCCAGCAGTTACCTCTCCGGGACACTATTCAATCAGCCCCAGCATTTT. Amino acids: CASSYLSGTLFNQPQHF.

This clonotype came up many times. The chain recombines TRBV7-9 with TRBJ2-7; TRBD2 might be the D (6 bases). CDR1 and CDR2 (germline): SEHNR, FQNEAQ (reference sequence). Trimming took off 4 bases at V and 7 bases at J, with 20 bases between the two ends. The CDR3 consists of 15 residues. The CDR3 DNA follows: TGTGCCAGCAGCTCAACCGGGACTGGCTCGGGGGAGCAGTACTTC. Amino acid sequence: CASSSTGTGSGEQYF.

This sequence joins TRBV7-9 and TRBJ2-5; 9 bases match TRBD1. The V and J ends lost 3 bases and 4 bases, in that order; junction bases with no gene match: 3. CDR3 length: 14 residues. Germline loops: CDR1 SEHNR, CDR2 FQNEAQ (reference sequence). This CDR3 reads CASSFGTGRETQYF. Written as DNA, the CDR3 is TGTGCCAGCAGCTTCGGGACAGGGCGAGAGACCCAGTACTTC.

As DNA, the CDR3 is TGTGCCAGCAGCGTAGGGGGCGGCGAGCAGTACTTC. Translated: CASSVGGGEQYF. The rearrangement joins TRBV7-2 to TRBJ2-7; 7 bases align to TRBD1. The CDR3 is 12 residues long. Germline V gene data show CDR1 as SGHTA and CDR2 as FQGNSA. V trimming: 5 bases; J trimming: 6 bases; junction bases outside the gene matches: 4.

This clonotype was detected ten times or more. This chain's CDR3 is CSARVRGDNEQFF. The CDR3 bases are TGCAGTGCTAGAGTCAGGGGGGATAATGAGCAGTTCTTC. The V call is TRBV20-1, the J call TRBJ2-1, with a possible D match to TRBD1 (7 bases). The V and J ends lost 1 base and 7 bases respectively, with 11 bases between them. The CDR3 is made up of 13 amino acids. Germline V gene lookup returns CDR1 DFQATT and CDR2 SNEGSKA (reference sequence).

V gene TRBV7-9 combines with J gene TRBJ2-7; possibly TRBD1 or TRBD2 for D (5 bases each). Germline-derived CDR1 and CDR2 are SEHNR and FQNEAQ (reference sequence). V lost 5 bases to trimming and J lost 0 bases, with 11 bases between them. This CDR3 comprises 14 residues. The CDR3 sequence is CASSRGRSSYEQYF. In nucleotides, the CDR3 is TGTGCCAGCAGCCGGGGACGGAGCTCCTACGAGCAGTACTTC.